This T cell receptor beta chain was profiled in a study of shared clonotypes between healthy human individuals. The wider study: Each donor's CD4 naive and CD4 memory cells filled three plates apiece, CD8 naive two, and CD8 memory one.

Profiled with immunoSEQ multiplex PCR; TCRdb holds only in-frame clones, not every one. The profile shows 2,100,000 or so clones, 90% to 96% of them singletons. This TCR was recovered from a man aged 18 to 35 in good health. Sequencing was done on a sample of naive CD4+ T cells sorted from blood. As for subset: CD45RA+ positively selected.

CDR3 sequence: CASRVRDMGNQPQHF. In nucleotides, the CDR3 is TGTGCCAGCAGGGTCCGGGACATGGGTAATCAGCCCCAGCATTTT. V usage is TRBV2 and J usage is TRBJ1-5, with D tentatively TRBD1 (6 bases). Deletions cut 6 bases from V and 4 bases from J, with 16 bases between. Germline V lookup: CDR1 SNHLY, CDR2 FYNNEI. The CDR3 runs 15 residues.